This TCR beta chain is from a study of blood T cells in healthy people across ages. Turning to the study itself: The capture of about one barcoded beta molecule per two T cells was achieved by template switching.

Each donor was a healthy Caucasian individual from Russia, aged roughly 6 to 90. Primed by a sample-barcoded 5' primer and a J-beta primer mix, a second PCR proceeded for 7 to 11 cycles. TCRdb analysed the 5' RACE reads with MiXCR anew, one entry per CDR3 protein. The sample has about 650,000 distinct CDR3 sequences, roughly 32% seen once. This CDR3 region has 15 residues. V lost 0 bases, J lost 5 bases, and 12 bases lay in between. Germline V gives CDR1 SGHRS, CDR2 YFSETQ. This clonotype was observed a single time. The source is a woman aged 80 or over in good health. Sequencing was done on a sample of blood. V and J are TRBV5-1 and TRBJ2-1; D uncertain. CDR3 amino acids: CASSLEPNPNNEQFF. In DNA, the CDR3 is TGCGCCAGCAGCTTGGAGCCGAACCCCAACAATGAGCAGTTCTTC. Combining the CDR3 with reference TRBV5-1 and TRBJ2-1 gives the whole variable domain KAGVTQTPRYLIKTRGQQVTLSCSPISGHRSVSWYQQTPGQGLQFLFEYFSETQRNKGNFPGRFSGRQFSNSRSEMNVSTLELGDSALYLCASSLEPNPNNEQFFGPGTRLTVL.